A selection of T cell receptor beta chains follows, all from one sample in a study of blood T cell repertoires in COVID-19. TCRdb keeps only in-frame clones here, not all; method: immunoSEQ multiplex PCR. The repertoire holds approximately 220,000 clones, with 80% to 90% as singletons. Source material: peripheral blood. The source is a woman older than 75 with acute or convalescent COVID-19. The CDR3 runs from the conserved cysteine through the conserved F or W. D genes are given only for firm matches. Some rows have no size entry. The others give once, few or many, or a class for an expanded clone.

TRBJ1-1 | TRBV27 | NA | TRBD1 | 14 | CASRGQGRDTEAFF | TGTGCCAGCAGAGGACAGGGGCGTGATACTGAAGCTTTCTTT
TRBJ1-1 | TRBV20-1 | NA | NA | 13 | CSASSLRNTEAFF | TGCAGTGCTAGTTCGTTGAGGAACACTGAAGCTTTCTTT
TRBJ2-1 | TRBV30 | NA | NA | 13 | CAWSPSSYNEQFF | TGTGCCTGGAGCCCCAGCTCCTACAATGAGCAGTTCTTC
TRBJ1-4 | TRBV27 | NA | NA | 11 | CASTRNEKLFF | TGTGCCAGCACCCGGAATGAAAAACTGTTTTTT
TRBJ2-7 | TRBV6-2/TRBV6-3 | NA | TRBD2 | 15 | CASSFPTSGAYEQYF | TGTGCCAGCAGTTTCCCAACTAGCGGAGCCTACGAGCAGTACTTC
TRBJ2-5 | TRBV19 | NA | TRBD1 | 13 | CASSARDRGFQYF | TGTGCCAGTAGTGCCCGGGACAGGGGATTCCAGTACTTC
TRBJ1-3 | TRBV27 | NA | NA | 17 | CASSHPPPGGAGNTIYF | TGTGCCAGCAGTCACCCCCCCCCGGGGGGGGCTGGAAACACCATATATTTT
TRBJ2-1 | TRBV7-3 | NA | NA | 15 | CASSLGRVVHNEQFF | TGTGCCAGCAGCTTAGGCAGGGTGGTACACAATGAGCAGTTCTTC
TRBJ1-2 | TRBV27 | NA | NA | 14 | CASSFNSGQYGYTF | TGTGCCAGCAGTTTCAACTCAGGGCAATACGGCTACACCTTC
TRBJ2-3 | TRBV3-1/TRBV3-2 | few | NA | 14 | CASSHSGVGDTQYF | TGTGCCAGCAGCCATTCCGGGGTGGGAGATACGCAGTATTTT
TRBJ2-7 | TRBV24-1 | NA | NA | 13 | CATSDPGAYEQYF | TGTGCCACCAGTGATCCGGGAGCCTACGAGCAGTACTTC
TRBJ1-5 | TRBV11-1 | NA | NA | 15 | CASSLGSGPNQPQHF | TGTGCCAGCAGCTTAGGATCAGGGCCCAATCAGCCCCAGCATTTT
TRBJ1-2 | TRBV5-1 | many | TRBD1 | 15 | CASSLGTGENYGYTF | TGCGCCAGCAGCTTGGGGACAGGGGAAAACTATGGCTACACCTTC
TRBJ2-3 | TRBV30 | few | NA | 12 | CAWSVLSDTQYF | TGTGCCTGGAGTGTACTGTCAGATACGCAGTATTTT
TRBJ1-2 | TRBV7-2 | NA | NA | 15 | CASSLTGATNYGYTF | TGTGCCAGCAGCCTGACAGGCGCCACTAACTATGGCTACACCTTC
TRBJ2-2 | TRBV27 | NA | TRBD1 | 14 | CASSLGQLTGELFF | TGTGCCAGCAGTCTGGGACAGCTCACCGGGGAGCTGTTTTTT
TRBJ2-2 | TRBV5-1 | NA | TRBD1 | 16 | CASSFGQGANTGELFF | TGCGCCAGCAGCTTTGGACAGGGGGCGAACACCGGGGAGCTGTTTTTT
TRBJ1-2 | TRBV7-2 | NA | NA | 14 | CASSSRPGGVGYTF | TGTGCCAGCAGCTCCCGACCGGGGGGCGTTGGCTACACCTTC
TRBJ2-1 | TRBV25-1 | NA | NA | 15 | CASSDTRGWYNEQFF | TGTGCCAGCAGTGATACGCGGGGATGGTACAATGAGCAGTTCTTC
TRBJ1-6 | TRBV9 | NA | NA | 16 | CASSVGGSSYNSPLHF | TGTGCCAGCAGCGTAGGCGGGAGCTCCTATAATTCACCCCTCCACTTT
TRBJ1-1 | TRBV5-8 | NA | TRBD1 | 11 | CASSRDRKAFF | TGTGCCAGCAGCCGGGACAGGAAAGCTTTCTTT
TRBJ2-5 | TRBV5-4 | NA | TRBD1 | 15 | CASSSQTGYVETQYF | TGTGCCAGCAGCTCCCAGACAGGGTATGTGGAGACCCAGTACTTC
TRBJ1-1 | TRBV25-1 | NA | NA | 16 | CASSEYGRGSNTEAFF | TGTGCCAGCAGTGAATACGGGCGGGGGTCGAACACTGAAGCTTTCTTT
TRBJ1-4 | TRBV7-9 | NA | TRBD1 | 15 | CASSFNGEGAKKLFF | TGTGCCAGCAGCTTTAATGGAGAGGGGGCGAAAAAACTGTTTTTT
TRBJ2-1 | TRBV6-5 | NA | NA | 15 | CASSSETPTYNEQFF | TGTGCCAGCAGTTCGGAGACGCCTACCTACAATGAGCAGTTCTTC
TRBJ1-1 | TRBV5-6 | NA | TRBD1 | 16 | CASSLGQGAFHTEAFF | TGTGCCAGCAGCTTGGGGCAGGGGGCATTTCACACTGAAGCTTTCTTT
TRBJ2-1 | TRBV5-4 | once | TRBD2 | 15 | CASSSLAGGYNEQFF | TGTGCCAGCAGCTCACTAGCGGGGGGCTACAATGAGCAGTTCTTC
TRBJ2-5 | TRBV5-8 | NA | TRBD2 | 16 | CASSFSRAGGLETQYF | TGTGCCAGCAGCTTCTCGCGAGCGGGGGGCCTAGAGACCCAGTACTTC
TRBJ2-3 | TRBV6-4 | NA | NA | 16 | CASSQVLSGSTDTQYF | TGTGCCAGCAGTCAGGTTTTGAGCGGGAGCACAGATACGCAGTATTTT
TRBJ2-7 | TRBV5-4 | NA | TRBD2 | 16 | CASSLDGGGNSYEQYF | TGTGCCAGCAGCTTGGATGGGGGAGGGAATTCCTACGAGCAGTACTTC